These T cell receptor beta chains were read from a single sample in a study of T cell responses to AZD1222 COVID-19 vaccine. Sequencing was performed with immunoSEQ multiplex PCR; in TCRdb, only in-frame clones are kept and a portion is missing. The table lists 85,000 to 100,000 clones, roughly nine tenths of them singletons. The material sequenced was peripheral blood, taken on day 0 of AZD1222 vaccination. These receptors originate from an adult in good health. The CDR3 runs from the conserved cysteine through the conserved F or W. The D gene is left open where the match is weak. The listing skips clone size in some rows; elsewhere it reads once, few, many or a size class.

TRBV7-9	-	-	TRBJ1-1	TGTGCCAGCAGCGCGACTGGAACTGAAGCTTTCTTT	CASSATGTEAFF
TRBV5-6	-	-	TRBJ2-7	TGTGCCAGCAGCTTGCCACGGCAGGACTACGAGCAGTACTTC	CASSLPRQDYEQYF
TRBV25-1	-	-	TRBJ2-7	TGTGCCAGCGAGTCCCCATGGGGCGGCGAGCAGTACTTC	CASESPWGGEQYF
TRBV12-3/TRBV12-4	-	-	TRBJ1-2	TGTGCCAGCAGTTTAGAACCTGTTCGGGGCTACACCTTC	CASSLEPVRGYTF
TRBV11-3	-	-	TRBJ1-1	TGTGCCATTGTCAGGGGGAACACTGAAGCTTTCTTT	CAIVRGNTEAFF
TRBV5-5	-	-	TRBJ1-5	TGTGCCAGCAGCTTGTTTGGACAGCTGAATCAGCCCCAGCATTTT	CASSLFGQLNQPQHF
TRBV3-1/TRBV3-2	-	-	TRBJ1-1	TGTGCCAGCAGCCAAGATTTAAACACTGAAGCTTTCTTT	CASSQDLNTEAFF
TRBV12-5	-	-	TRBJ1-1	TGTGCTAGTGGTTTGGGGTTCCAAATGAACACTGAAGCTTTCTTT	CASGLGFQMNTEAFF
TRBV10-3	TRBD1	-	TRBJ1-4	TGTGCCATCAGGGCCGGGACAGGGGATGAAAAACTGTTTTTT	CAIRAGTGDEKLFF
TRBV19	TRBD2	-	TRBJ2-1	TGTGCCAGTAGTGGCCGGGGAGGGGAGCAGTTCTTC	CASSGRGGEQFF
TRBV27	-	-	TRBJ1-6	TGTGCCAGCAGTTGGGGAAAGGGGGGCGTATATTCACCCCTCCACTTT	CASSWGKGGVYSPLHF
TRBV29-1	TRBD1	-	TRBJ1-1	TGCAGCGTGGGACAGGGTAAGGGCACTGAAGCTTTCTTT	CSVGQGKGTEAFF
TRBV7-2	-	once	TRBJ1-4	TGTGCCAGCAGCAATAGTTGGGCTGATAATGAAAAACTGTTTTTT	CASSNSWADNEKLFF
TRBV27	TRBD1	once	TRBJ1-3	TGTGCCAGCAGTTTAAGGGGGACAGGGGTCGGTGGAAACACCATATATTTT	CASSLRGTGVGGNTIYF
TRBV19	-	-	TRBJ1-4	TGTGCCAGTAGTAGTAGGACCCCTGAAAAACTGTTTTTT	CASSSRTPEKLFF
TRBV5-6	-	-	TRBJ2-2	TGTGCCAGCAGCTGGAGGGGACAGAACACCGGGGAGCTGTTTTTT	CASSWRGQNTGELFF
TRBV2	-	-	TRBJ2-7	TGTGCCAGCAGTGAAGGGGGACACCAGTGGATTAGAGAGCAGTACTTC	CASSEGGHQWIREQYF
TRBV30	-	-	TRBJ2-1	TGTGCCTGGACGGGGCAGTACTCCTACAATGAGCAGTTCTTC	CAWTGQYSYNEQFF
TRBV19	TRBD1	-	TRBJ1-1	TGTGCCAGTAGTATAGGGACAGGGCGGAGGAACACTGAAGCTTTCTTT	CASSIGTGRRNTEAFF
TRBV19	-	-	TRBJ1-5	TGTGCCAGTAGTATAGGCAGGGTTGATCCGCCCCAGCATTTT	CASSIGRVDPPQHF
TRBV19	-	once	TRBJ1-4	TGTGCCAGTAGATCGCCAGGGGTAACTGAAAAACTGTTTTTT	CASRSPGVTEKLFF
TRBV5-1	-	-	TRBJ1-6	TGCGCCAGCAGGGGGGGTCTGGGCGGTAATTCACCCCTCCACTTT	CASRGGLGGNSPLHF
TRBV7-2	TRBD1	-	TRBJ1-5	TGTGCCAGCAGCTTCAGGACAGGGGATAATCAGCCCCAGCATTTT	CASSFRTGDNQPQHF
TRBV5-1	TRBD1	few	TRBJ1-4	TGCGCCAGCAGCACGCAGGGGGCGCTTACGGAAAAACTGTTTTTT	CASSTQGALTEKLFF
TRBV4-3	-	-	TRBJ1-2	TGCGCCAGCAGCCAAGTTTACCGGCAAGATGGCTACACCTTC	CASSQVYRQDGYTF
TRBV21-1	-	-	TRBJ2-3	TGTGCCAGCAACTTACAGGGGAAAGGATTCACAGATACGCAGTATTTT	CASNLQGKGFTDTQYF
TRBV19	TRBD1	-	TRBJ2-7	TGTGCCAGTAGTGTTGGGACAGGGGGACCCTACGAGCAGTACTTC	CASSVGTGGPYEQYF
TRBV5-4	-	-	TRBJ2-5	TGTGCCAGCAGCTCTGGGTTACAAGAGACCCAGTACTTC	CASSSGLQETQYF
TRBV19	-	-	TRBJ1-1	TGTGCCAGTAGTATGAGGTACAGGGACCCCCAGGAAGCTTTCTTT	CASSMRYRDPQEAFF
TRBV19	TRBD2	-	TRBJ2-5	TGTGCCAGTAGTATAGGGTTAGCGGGGGGGCCGTTTAGAGAGACCCAGTACTTC	CASSIGLAGGPFRETQYF
TRBV5-4	-	-	TRBJ1-6	TGTGCCAGCAGAACCCCAGGGAATCCCCTCCACTTT	CASRTPGNPLHF
TRBV6-5	-	-	TRBJ2-6	TGTGCCAGCAGGTACCGGATGGTGGGGGCCAACGTCCTGACTTTC	CASRYRMVGANVLTF
TRBV19	-	once	TRBJ1-6	TGTGCCAGTAAATTGGGAGCCTATAATTCACCCCTCCACTTT	CASKLGAYNSPLHF
TRBV6-5	TRBD2	-	TRBJ2-3	TGTGCCAGCAGCCCCGGGGGCGGGGGGGCGGATACGCAGTATTTT	CASSPGGGGADTQYF
TRBV27	TRBD1	once	TRBJ2-7	TGTGCCAGCAGTCCCTGGACAGGCCCGTACGAGCAGTACTTC	CASSPWTGPYEQYF
TRBV28	-	-	TRBJ2-7	TGTGCCAGCAGTTTATTAGGTGCGAACTCCTACGAGCAGTACTTC	CASSLLGANSYEQYF
TRBV5-5	TRBD2	-	TRBJ2-1	TGTGCCAGCAGCTTGGCCGGCGGGGGGGCCAGGAATGAGCAGTTCTTC	CASSLAGGGARNEQFF
TRBV2	-	-	TRBJ1-2	TGTGCCAGCATTGGGGGGGGAGCGGCCAACTATGGCTACACCTTC	CASIGGGAANYGYTF
TRBV5-4	TRBD2	-	TRBJ2-5	TGTGCCAGCAGCTTGGCCGGACTAGCGGGGGTTGTTGAGACCCAGTACTTC	CASSLAGLAGVVETQYF
TRBV5-1	TRBD1	-	TRBJ2-2	TGCGCCAGTAGCGTGACAGGGGGCTTGACCGGGGAGCTGTTTTTT	CASSVTGGLTGELFF
TRBV12-5	-	-	TRBJ1-5	TGTGCTAGTGGTTTGGGGCCTTTGGCGGGCAATCAGCCCCAGCATTTT	CASGLGPLAGNQPQHF
TRBV5-6	-	-	TRBJ2-2	TGTGCCAGCAGCGCCGCGAACACCGGGGAGCTGTTTTTT	CASSAANTGELFF
TRBV14	-	-	TRBJ1-2	TGTGCCAGCAGCTCCGGGACCAACTATGGCTACACCTTC	CASSSGTNYGYTF
TRBV5-1	TRBD1	-	TRBJ1-1	TGCGCCAGCAGCTTGGACAGGGGAACTGAAGCTTTCTTT	CASSLDRGTEAFF
TRBV29-1	-	-	TRBJ1-1	TGCAGCGTTGACCAGGGGAACACTGAAGCTTTCTTT	CSVDQGNTEAFF
TRBV5-6	-	-	TRBJ1-5	TGTGCCAGCAGCAATTCTAAGGGCAATCAGCCCCAGCATTTT	CASSNSKGNQPQHF
TRBV5-1	TRBD2	-	TRBJ2-7	TGCGCCAGCAGGGCGGGGGGGGCGATATCCTACGAGCAGTACTTC	CASRAGGAISYEQYF